The rows below give T cell receptor beta chains drawn from one sample of a study of tumor-infiltrating lymphocytes in primary liver carcinoma. TCRdb used MiXCR to reprocess the multiplex PCR reads, holding one entry per CDR3 protein. The profile shows more than 95,000 distinct CDR3 sequences, 60% to 80% of them singletons. The sequenced sample was liver tumor tissue from sampling region 3. The source is a woman in her fifties or sixties with primary liver carcinoma and hepatitis B virus infection. Each CDR3 is given with its conserved first and last residue. D genes are given only for firm matches. Part of the rows lack a size; the others show once, few, many or a class for expanded clones.

TRBJ2-1 many TRBD2 TRBV6-5 CASSYSISRLAQNEQFF TGTGCCAGCAGTTACTCGATTTCCCGACTAGCTCAGAATGAGCAGTTCTTC
TRBJ2-1 NA TRBD1 TRBV11-2 CAGSTDRGYYNEQFF TGTGCCGGCAGCACGGACAGGGGCTACTACAATGAGCAGTTCTTC
TRBJ2-2 NA NA TRBV11-2 CASSRHAWIVVTGELFF TGTGCCAGCAGCCGTCATGCGTGGATAGTAGTCACCGGGGAGCTGTTTTTT
TRBJ1-5 NA NA TRBV7-8 CASSLEAWGYGGSQHF TGTGCCAGCAGCTTAGAGGCATGGGGCTATGGAGGGTCCCAGCATTTT
TRBJ2-1 NA NA TRBV12-3/TRBV12-4 CASSRQFEQFF TGTGCTAGCAGTCGACAGTTTGAGCAGTTCTTC
TRBJ2-1 NA TRBD2 TRBV12-3/TRBV12-4 CASSFLTSGRDNDQFF TGTGCCAGCAGTTTTTTGACTAGCGGGAGGGACAATGATCAGTTCTTC
TRBJ2-5 many NA TRBV6-2/TRBV6-3 CASSYSGEYQETQYF TGTGCCAGCAGTTACTCTGGGGAGTACCAAGAGACCCAGTACTTC
TRBJ2-5 NA NA TRBV28 CAANPGERETQYF TGTGCCGCAAACCCGGGGGAGAGAGAGACCCAGTACTTC
TRBJ2-4 few NA TRBV28 CASSWGTARRDQYF TGTGCCAGCAGTTGGGGGACAGCGAGGAGGGATCAGTACTTC
TRBJ2-3 NA NA TRBV28 CASSSFGGHLGHVEYF TGTGCCAGCAGTTCCTTCGGAGGGCACTTAGGGCATGTCGAGTATTTT
TRBJ2-3 NA TRBD1 TRBV5-1 CASSFSEQGSDTQYF TGCGCCAGCAGCTTTAGCGAACAGGGGTCAGATACGCAGTATTTT
TRBJ1-1 NA TRBD1 TRBV28 CASQTGYSGTEAFF TGTGCCAGTCAGACAGGGTACAGTGGCACTGAAGCTTTCTTT
TRBJ2-3 NA TRBD2 TRBV7-2 CASRLMGGPGDTQYF TGTGCCAGCAGGCTGATGGGAGGGCCTGGGGATACGCAGTATTTT
TRBJ2-7 NA NA TRBV10-1 CASSESGCYEQYF TGCGCCAGCAGTGAGTCAGGCTGCTACGAGCAGTACTTC
TRBJ2-1 NA NA TRBV21-1 CVSTPKGQDRNRTYNEQFF TGTGTCAGCACCCCGAAGGGGCAGGATCGGAACAGGACGTACAATGAGCAGTTCTTC
TRBJ2-5 few TRBD2 TRBV28 CASSSLAGGPGKTQYF TGTGCCAGCAGTTCCCTAGCGGGAGGGCCGGGCAAGACCCAGTACTTC
TRBJ2-5 once NA TRBV12-3/TRBV12-4 CASIFWLHETQYF TGTGCTAGCATTTTCTGGTTGCATGAGACCCAGTACTTC
TRBJ1-5 NA NA TRBV11-2 CVRSSGLAGPDTQHF TGTGTCAGGAGCTCGGGACTAGCGGGACCAGATACGCAGCATTTT
TRBJ2-6 many NA TRBV10-3 CAIRRTVAITGANVLTF TGTGCCATCAGGAGGACAGTGGCCATCACTGGGGCCAACGTCCTGACTTTC
TRBJ2-5 NA NA TRBV11-2 CASMMQDTQYF TGTGCCAGCATGATGCAAGATACCCAGTACTTC
TRBJ1-4 many NA TRBV6-1 CASKVGGAGEKLFF TGTGCCAGCAAGGTTGGGGGCGCAGGTGAAAAACTGTTTTTT
TRBJ2-5 NA TRBD2 TRBV6-6 CASSPTSGPYQDTQYF TGTGCCAGCAGTCCAACTAGCGGGCCGTACCAAGATACCCAGTACTTC
TRBJ2-1 medium-sized NA TRBV11-2 CASSLAQNRDEQFF TGTGCCAGCAGCTTAGCCCAAAACAGGGATGAGCAGTTCTTC
TRBJ2-2 many NA TRBV6-4 CASSARPEPTGELFF TGTGCCAGCAGTGCTCGTCCAGAGCCCACCGGGGAGCTGTTTTTT
TRBJ1-5 NA NA TRBV30 CAWSPVPGFNQPQHF TGTGCCTGGAGCCCCGTCCCGGGATTCAATCAGCCCCAGCATTTT
TRBJ2-1 few NA TRBV12-3/TRBV12-4 CASRLRSDEQFF TGTGCCAGCAGGCTCCGTTCCGATGAGCAGTTCTTC
TRBJ2-3 NA NA TRBV6-1 CASSDGGIRTDTQYF TGTGCCAGCAGTGATGGGGGCATTCGTACAGATACGCAGTATTTT
TRBJ2-3 NA NA TRBV14 CVSRQPGDTQYF TGTGTCAGCAGGCAGCCGGGGGATACGCAGTATTTT
TRBJ2-7 NA TRBD1 TRBV12-3/TRBV12-4 CASSFMGQGMAERYF TGTGCCAGCAGTTTCATGGGACAGGGGATGGCCGAGCGGTATTTC
TRBJ2-7 NA NA TRBV20-1 CSARDREGGYEQYF TGCAGTGCTAGAGATCGGGAAGGGGGCTACGAGCAGTACTTC
TRBJ2-7 NA TRBD2 TRBV6-1 CASGRDGPCEQYF TGTGCCAGCGGGAGGGACGGACCCTGCGAGCAGTACTTC
TRBJ2-3 few NA TRBV28 CASTRGISTDTQYF TGTGCCAGCACCCGGGGAATTAGCACAGATACGCAGTATTTT
TRBJ2-7 NA NA TRBV4-2 CTSSQDMTDNSYEQYF TGTACCAGCAGCCAAGATATGACCGACAACTCCTACGAGCAGTACTTC
TRBJ2-1 many TRBD2 TRBV5-4 CASSLAASGRANEQFF TGTGCCAGCAGCTTGGCTGCTAGCGGGAGGGCCAATGAGCAGTTCTTC
TRBJ1-6 NA NA TRBV11-2 CASSLESGSPLYF TGTGCCAGCAGCCTAGAGTCGGGTTCACCCCTCTACTTT
TRBJ2-5 many NA TRBV6-2/TRBV6-3 CASSSGGTQETQYF TGTGCCAGCAGTTCCGGCGGGACCCAAGAGACCCAGTACTTC
TRBJ2-6 NA NA TRBV11-1 CASSFTADYGANVLSF TGTGCCAGCAGCTTCACGGCGGACTATGGGGCCAACGTCCTGTCTTTT
TRBJ1-5 many NA TRBV10-3 CAISESLQGGQPQHF TGTGCCATCAGTGAGTCTTTACAGGGCGGTCAGCCCCAGCATTTT
TRBJ2-7 many TRBD1 TRBV10-3 CAINPGGTGNYEQYF TGTGCCATTAACCCTGGGGGGACAGGGAACTACGAGCAGTACTTC
TRBJ2-7 NA NA TRBV11-2 CASPPSGASEQYF TGTGCCAGCCCCCCTTCAGGGGCTAGCGAGCAGTACTTC
TRBJ1-5 few NA TRBV28 CACSRRNTRARNRPQHF TGTGCCTGCAGCCGCCGTAATACAAGGGCCCGAAATAGGCCCCAGCATTTT
TRBJ2-5 NA NA TRBV28 CASQDDVGREAQYF TGTGCCAGCCAGGACGACGTAGGGCGAGAGGCCCAGTACTTC
TRBJ1-6 NA NA TRBV7-9 CAHRSSYNSPLHF TGTGCCCACAGGAGCTCCTATAATTCACCCCTCCACTTT
TRBJ2-3 many NA TRBV29-1 CSVADPAADTQYF TGCAGCGTTGCTGACCCTGCTGCAGATACGCAGTATTTT
TRBJ2-1 NA NA TRBV11-2 CASNVGKTAYNEQFF TGTGCCAGCAACGTAGGCAAAACAGCCTACAATGAGCAGTTCTTC
TRBJ2-2 NA TRBD1 TRBV11-2 CASSLGQGYTGGLFF TGTGCCAGCAGCTTGGGACAGGGATATACCGGGGGGCTGTTTTTT
TRBJ2-1 NA NA TRBV18 CASGPTGGYEQFF TGTGCCAGCGGGCCGACCGGGGGTTATGAGCAGTTCTTC
TRBJ1-1 NA NA TRBV11-2 CASSLASVGGTEAFF TGTGCCAGCAGCTTAGCGAGTGTGGGCGGGACTGAGGCTTTCTTC
TRBJ2-5 NA NA TRBV7-9 CASSSLQAVRETQYF TGTGCCAGCAGCTCACTTCAGGCCGTAAGGGAGACCCAGTACTTC
TRBJ2-1 NA TRBD2 TRBV4-1 CASSHRLAGSSYDEQFF TGCGCCAGCAGCCATAGACTAGCGGGGAGCTCCTACGATGAACAGTTCTTC
TRBJ2-1 once NA TRBV4-2 CASSQEGAVGYNEQLF TGTGCCAGCAGCCAGGAGGGAGCGGTGGGCTACAATGAGCAGCTCTTC
TRBJ2-1 NA NA TRBV11-2 CASSLEGGSISEQLF TGTGCCAGCAGCTTAGAGGGAGGAAGTATCAGTGAACAGTTATTC
TRBJ1-1 NA TRBD1 TRBV7-2 CASSSNRGTEAFF TGTGCCAGCAGCTCCAACAGGGGAACTGAAGCTTTCTTT
TRBJ2-5 many NA TRBV10-1 CASSDGETQYF TGCGCCAGCAGTGACGGGGAGACCCAGTACTTC